The clone carrying this T cell receptor beta chain occurred once. Clones were sequenced by immunoSEQ multiplex PCR, and TCRdb holds only the in-frame ones, with some missing. The data contain approximately 80,000 clones, around 83% of them singletons. Trimming removed 0 bases from V and 8 bases from J; junction bases left unmatched: 2. The CDR3 consists of 15 residues. The germline CDR1 and CDR2 sequences are MDHEN and SYDVKM. This sample was included in a study of lymphopenia after photon versus proton radiotherapy. The sample here was peripheral blood, taken from a patient treated with proton-based radiotherapy. The TCR originated in a man aged 55 to 70 with pancreatic cancer. The gene calls are TRBV28 and TRBJ1-4; the match to TRBD1 covers 11 bases. This CDR3 reads CASSLWGQGEEKLFF. CDR3 bases: TGTGCCAGCAGTTTATGGGGACAGGGGGAAGAAAAACTGTTTTTT. Based on the CDR3 plus reference TRBV28 and TRBJ1-4, the full variable domain is DVKVTQSSRYLVKRTGEKVFLECVQDMDHENMFWYRQDPGLGLRLIYFSYDVKMKEKGDIPEGYSVSREKKERFSLILESASTNQTSMYLCASSLWGQGEEKLFFGSGTQLSVL.